This passage covers 32 T cell receptor beta chains from one sample sequenced in a study of metastatic and nonmetastatic thyroid tumors. Patients had received no treatment of any kind before thyroid surgery. TCRdb re-called the PCR reads via MiXCR. The top ten clones hold around 17% of a sample with around 23,000 clones, around 26% of them seen once. The sequencing input was blood. These TCRs come from a male donor with papillary thyroid cancer or a benign thyroid nodule (not recorded which). Some clones in this sample may be carry-over from other donors' samples.

This clone showed up many times. V gene TRBV6-1 combines with J gene TRBJ2-1; the match to TRBD2 covers 12 bases. Trimming cost V 8 bases and J 7 bases; bases outside gene matches: 9. CDR3 length equals 15 residues. The V gene's germline CDR1 is MNHNS and CDR2 SASEGT. The CDR3 spells CASRLAGAVMNEQFF. CDR3 sequence (DNA): TGTGCCAGCCGACTAGCGGGAGCGGTAATGAATGAGCAGTTCTTC.

The V call is TRBV7-2, the J call TRBJ1-6; D gene uncertain. The germline V and J ends were trimmed by 2 bases and 6 bases, with 8 bases remaining between them. Looked up from germline, CDR1 is SGHTA and CDR2 is FQGNSA. The CDR3 consists of 14 residues. The CDR3 DNA reads TGTGCCAGCAGCTTACCCTGGACTAATTCACCCCTCCACTTT. Translated, it gives CASSLPWTNSPLHF.

This clone has a single count. The V and J genes are TRBV11-2 and TRBJ2-7; 15 bases align to TRBD2. Germline-derived CDR1 and CDR2 are SGHAT and FQNNGV. The junction had 8 bases not matched to a gene; V was cut back by 4 bases and J by 4 bases. The CDR3 consists of 17 residues. As DNA, the CDR3 is TGTGCCAGCAGCTCCCGGACTAGCGGGAGGGCCTTGTACGAGCAGTACTTC. Amino acid sequence: CASSSRTSGRALYEQYF. The whole variable domain, remainder taken from reference TRBV11-2 and TRBJ2-7, is EAGVAQSPRYKIIEKRQSVAFWCNPISGHATLYWYQQILGQGPKLLIQFQNNGVVDDSQLPKDRFSAERLKGVDSTLKIQPAKLEDSAVYLCASSSRTSGRALYEQYFGPGTRLTVT.

This clone was seen more than once but under ten times. The chain has TRBV6-2 or TRBV6-3 and TRBJ2-6; D is unclear. Trimming cost V 10 bases and J 0 bases, with 22 bases left between them. CDR1 and CDR2 (germline): MNHEY, SVGEGT. The CDR3 is 18 amino acids. The CDR3 bases are TGTGCCAACACTCTCCGACGGCCCTCGCGCTCTGGGGCCAACGTCCTGACTTTC. It translates to CANTLRRPSRSGANVLTF.

In this sample, this clone turned up once. This chain connects TRBV20-1 to TRBJ2-1; D unresolved. This CDR3 comprises 11 residues. Looked up from germline, CDR1 is DFQATT and CDR2 is SNEGSKA (reference sequence). V lost 6 bases and J lost 8, with 11 bases in between. The CDR3 region is CSAILGDEQFF. The CDR3 nucleotides read TGCAGTGCCATACTTGGCGATGAGCAGTTCTTC.

This clone has a count of ten or more. V gene TRBV30 combines with J gene TRBJ1-1; D possibly corresponds to TRBD1 (5 bases). Germline CDR1 and CDR2: GTSNPN and SVGIG (reference sequence). V lost 4 bases and J lost 8, with 23 bases in between. The CDR3 contains 15 residues. For the CDR3, the DNA is TGTGCCTGGACCCCTGGGGCCCGGCATTCGGGAGAAGCTTTCTTT. It codes for CAWTPGARHSGEAFF.

The chain is built from TRBV9 and TRBJ2-6; D remains unclear. The CDR3 contains 14 residues. The germline V gene encodes CDR1 SGDLS and CDR2 YYNGEE. The V end was cut by 4 bases, the J end by 0 bases, with 5 bases between. The CDR3 reads CASSTHSGANVLTF. The CDR3 DNA is TGTGCCAGCAGCACACACTCTGGGGCCAACGTCCTGACTTTC.

This clone was counted ten times or more. This chain connects TRBV6-1 to TRBJ1-5; D not certain. V lost 6 bases to trimming and J lost 2 bases, with 8 bases between them. Germline loops: CDR1 MNHNS, CDR2 SASEGT. The CDR3 has 13 amino acids. In DNA, the CDR3 is TGTGCCAGCAGAAGTCACGGCAATCAGCCCCAGCATTTT. Residues: CASRSHGNQPQHF.

In its sample, this clone was seen a few times. A read error may be the cause here, since a much bigger clone is one base away. The chain combines TRBV5-6 with TRBJ2-6, with D possibly matching TRBD2 (5 bases). Germline CDR1 SGHDT, CDR2 YYEEEE. The CDR3 is 16 amino acids. V shed 8 bases and J shed 0 bases, with 15 bases lying between them. The DNA of the CDR3 is TGTGCCAGTAGCGATCCCCGAACCTCTGGGGCCAACGTCCTGACTTTC. Its translation: CASSDPRTSGANVLTF.

This clone showed up just a few times. CDR3 coding DNA: TGTGCCAGCAGCCAATGGGGGGCCACGGGAGTCACTAGCACAGATACGCAGTATTTT. Translating it yields CASSQWGATGVTSTDTQYF. V is TRBV4-2 and J is TRBJ2-3; either TRBD1 or TRBD2 may supply D (6 bases each). The germline V gene encodes CDR1 LGHNA and CDR2 YNFKEQ. This CDR3 is built from 19 residues. Deletions cut 2 bases from V and 0 bases from J, with 21 bases between.

This clone was picked up many times. The rearrangement uses TRBV7-8 and TRBJ1-3; D gene unclear. CDR3 size: 14 residues. V gave up 1 base and J gave up 6 bases, with 10 bases separating them. Germline V gives CDR1 SGHVS, CDR2 FQNEAQ. The CDR3 here is CASSLGDLENTIYF. In nucleotides, the CDR3 is TGTGCCAGCAGCTTAGGGGATTTGGAAAACACCATATATTTT.

The chain carries TRBV5-1 and TRBJ1-2; D is unclear. Germline V gives CDR1 SGHRS, CDR2 YFSETQ. This CDR3 is 15 amino acids long. Trimming shortened V by 1 base and J by 4 bases, and 14 bases separated the two germline ends. The CDR3 nucleotides read TGCGCCAGCAGCTTGTTCCCGCAGGTAATCTATGGCTACACCTTC. It codes for CASSLFPQVIYGYTF.

This clone was counted between two and nine times. This sequence joins TRBV6-1 and TRBJ2-2; weak D call: TRBD1 (6 bases). The CDR3 is 16 residues long. V lost 7 bases, J lost 6 bases, and 21 bases lay in between. The germline CDR1 and CDR2 sequences are MNHNS and SASEGT. Here the CDR3 DNA reads TGTGCCAGCACCAAGGGGCCGACGGCAGGGGCCGGGGAGCTGTTTTTT. Translated, it gives CASTKGPTAGAGELFF.

This clone was counted ten times or more. The V and J genes are TRBV30 and TRBJ2-7; either TRBD1 or TRBD2 may supply D (6 bases each). V lost 4 bases, J lost 10 bases, and 20 bases lay in between. This CDR3 has 13 amino acids. Germline V CDR1 and CDR2: GTSNPN, SVGIG (reference sequence). The CDR3 DNA follows: TGTGCCTGGAACACTCCAAATGGCGGGACACAGTACTTC. It yields the protein CAWNTPNGGTQYF.

This clone is labeled as medium-sized. The chain uses TRBV6-2 or TRBV6-3 and TRBJ1-1; perhaps TRBD1 as D (5 bases). Germline-derived CDR1 and CDR2 are MNHEY and SVGEGT. V lost 5 bases and J 13 bases, leaving 8 bases between the germline ends. The CDR3 spans 9 residues. CDR3 residues: CASSEGVFF. For the CDR3, the DNA is TGTGCCAGCAGTGAAGGGGTTTTCTTT.

The chain is built from TRBV2 and TRBJ1-5; D uncertain. Germline lookup yields CDR1 SNHLY and CDR2 FYNNEI. V shed 3 bases and J shed 2 bases, with 11 bases lying between them. The length of the CDR3 is 15 residues. CDR3 DNA: TGTGCCAGCAGTGATGGGGTTTTAGGCAATCAGCCCCAGCATTTT. Protein: CASSDGVLGNQPQHF.

The V gene is TRBV2, the J gene TRBJ2-7; the D gene is possibly TRBD2 (6 bases). The V end lost 2 bases, the J end lost 3 bases, and 29 bases lay between the germline ends. Germline V gene lookup returns CDR1 SNHLY and CDR2 FYNNEI. This CDR3 region has 20 residues. CDR3 nucleotide sequence: TGTGCCAGCAGTGAATTTGCTTCGGGAGAAGGATTCGAATTCTACTACGAGCAGTACTTC. This codes for CASSEFASGEGFEFYYEQYF.

There are many counts of this clone. This chain links TRBV4-2 with TRBJ1-2; perhaps TRBD1 as D (6 bases). In germline, CDR1 is LGHNA, CDR2 YNFKEQ. Trimming left V 0 bases short and J 2 bases short, with 13 bases between. The CDR3 extends over 16 amino acids. DNA of the CDR3: TGTGCCAGCAGCCAAGATCTGTTTGACAGGAACTATGGCTACACCTTC. This sequence encodes CASSQDLFDRNYGYTF.

The chain joins TRBV19 to TRBJ1-5, with D possibly TRBD1 on 5 matching bases. From germline, CDR1 is LNHDA and CDR2 SQIVND (reference sequence). Trimming pared 3 bases from V and 0 bases from J, leaving 12 bases between. The CDR3 consists of 16 residues. The chain's CDR3 is CASSILEGSSNQPQHF. The CDR3, as DNA: TGTGCCAGTAGTATTTTGGAGGGGTCTAGCAATCAGCCCCAGCATTTT.

The chain recombines TRBV4-1 with TRBJ2-2, with a tentative D call TRBD1 (6 bases). The CDR3 has 20 residues. Germline CDR1 reads MGHRA; CDR2 reads YSYEKL. V gave up 1 base and J gave up 2 bases, with 23 bases separating them. For the CDR3, the DNA is TGCGCCAGCAGCCAAGTTCCTGGAGGTAGAGGGGGATTTAACACCGGGGAGCTGTTTTTT. Its translation: CASSQVPGGRGGFNTGELFF.

This chain connects TRBV20-1 to TRBJ2-5; weak D call: TRBD1 (7 bases). The CDR3 consists of 15 residues. Trimming took 5 bases from V and 2 from J, leaving 18 bases between them. Germline CDR1 is DFQATT and CDR2 is SNEGSKA (reference sequence). The CDR3 protein is CSASSGGQTQETQYF. The CDR3 DNA follows: TGCAGTGCTTCGTCAGGGGGGCAAACACAAGAGACCCAGTACTTC.

This clone occurred once. This rearrangement joins TRBV20-1 to TRBJ2-5; 10 bases fit TRBD1. The tail of the sequence fits TRBJ2-1 better, so the J call may be wrong. The length of the CDR3 is 14 residues. Germline V gene data show CDR1 as DFQATT and CDR2 as SNEGSKA (reference sequence). In DNA form, the CDR3 reads TGCAGTGCTCCGGGACAGGGGACGATGGAGACCCAGTTCTTC. Residues: CSAPGQGTMETQFF.

This clone was recorded many times. This chain links TRBV25-1 with TRBJ2-7, with 8 bases that match TRBD1. Trimming took 10 bases from V and 4 from J; bases not matched to a gene: 9. The CDR3 extends over 13 amino acids. The germline CDR1 and CDR2 sequences are MGHDK and SYGVNS. Here the CDR3 reads CATEGQGLYEQYF. CDR3 in DNA: TGTGCCACCGAAGGACAGGGATTATACGAGCAGTACTTC.

Details on this clone: One end of the junction varies from germline; a read error may be responsible. V gene TRBV11-2 combines with J gene TRBJ1-3, with unresolved D. This CDR3 has 17 residues. Germline CDR1 SGHAT, CDR2 FQNNGV. DNA of the CDR3: TGTTCCAGCAGCCGCGACCTGACTGTCCGCTCTGGAAGCACCATATATTTT. Its translation: CSSSRDLTVRSGSTIYF.

The chain combines TRBV11-2 with TRBJ2-7; 8 positions agree with TRBD1. This CDR3 is built from 18 residues. Germline trimming cut 0 bases from V and 0 bases from J; bases unmatched to any gene: 10. CDR1 SGHAT and CDR2 FQNNGV come from the germline V gene. In nucleotides, the CDR3 is TGTGCCAGCAGCTTAGAGGGACAGGTGGCCTTAAGCTCCTACGAGCAGTACTTC. Protein product: CASSLEGQVALSSYEQYF.

A remark on this clone: Likely a read error: the CDR3 ends without its conserved phenylalanine or tryptophan. The chain is built from TRBV6-5 and TRBJ1-1, with TRBD1 matching over 9 bases. V lost 2 bases, J lost 3 bases, and 7 bases stayed unmatched. The germline gives CDR1 MNHEY, CDR2 SVGAGI. CDR3 length equals 16 residues. Here the CDR3 DNA reads TGTGCCAGCAGTTACCGTGGACAGGGGAAGTACACTGAAGCTTTCTTA. Encoded protein: CASSYRGQGKYTEAFL.

This clone appeared many times. The rearrangement joins TRBV6-4 to TRBJ1-2, with D perhaps matching TRBD1 (5 bases). V dropped 4 bases and J dropped 6 bases, with 12 bases sitting between them. The CDR3 consists of 13 residues. CDR1 is MRHNA and CDR2 is SNTAGT in the germline V gene. The CDR3 nucleotides are TGTGCCAGCAGTGCTGTGGAGGGGAATGGCTACACCTTC. Translating it yields CASSAVEGNGYTF.

A note on this clone: Distinct nucleotide sequences in the sample also encode this CDR3. The rearrangement uses TRBV3-1 and TRBJ2-7; TRBD1 matches 8 bases. The trim removed 8 bases at V and 6 bases at J, leaving 6 bases unmatched. In germline, CDR1 is LGHDT, CDR2 YNNKEL (reference sequence). This CDR3 comprises 12 residues. CDR3 loop: CASGFQGAEQYF. DNA of the CDR3: TGTGCCAGCGGCTTCCAGGGGGCCGAGCAGTACTTC.

A remark on this clone: The conserved closing phenylalanine or tryptophan is absent in this CDR3, likely reflecting a read error. This rearrangement joins TRBV12-3 or TRBV12-4 to TRBJ2-6; 7 nucleotides align to TRBD1. J was trimmed by 3 bases and V by 5 bases; bases with no gene match: 1. The CDR3 length is 14 residues. The CDR3 sequence is CASSTGVGANVLTL. For the CDR3, the DNA is TGTGCCAGCAGTACAGGGGTTGGGGCCAACGTCCTGACTCTC.

This rearrangement joins TRBV5-6 to TRBJ1-2; no firm D call. Germline lookup yields CDR1 SGHDT and CDR2 YYEEEE. Trimming took 3 bases from V and 7 from J, leaving 16 bases between them. There are 14 residues in the CDR3. DNA for the CDR3: TGTGCCAGCAGCTATGGAGCAGAGACTTTTGGCTACACCTTC. It translates to CASSYGAETFGYTF.

About this clone: One junction end does not reproduce the germline sequence, and a read error may be involved. The CDR3 DNA reads as TGTGCCACCAGCAGAGATAATGTGACTCTTTCCGATTTC. The encoded protein is CATSRDNVTLSDF. J is TRBJ2-7 and V is TRBV15; D not resolved. There are 13 residues in the CDR3. Germline V CDR1 and CDR2: LNHNV, YYDKDF (reference sequence).

The sample holds many counts of this clone. The chain joins TRBV19 to TRBJ1-4; no clear D. CDR1 and CDR2 (germline): LNHDA, SQIVND (reference sequence). V was pared by 6 bases and J by 8 bases, with 16 bases between. This CDR3 is built from 14 residues. The chain's CDR3 is CASRSGRPGEKLFF. The CDR3 DNA sequence: TGTGCCAGTAGAAGCGGACGCCCCGGGGAAAAACTGTTTTTT.